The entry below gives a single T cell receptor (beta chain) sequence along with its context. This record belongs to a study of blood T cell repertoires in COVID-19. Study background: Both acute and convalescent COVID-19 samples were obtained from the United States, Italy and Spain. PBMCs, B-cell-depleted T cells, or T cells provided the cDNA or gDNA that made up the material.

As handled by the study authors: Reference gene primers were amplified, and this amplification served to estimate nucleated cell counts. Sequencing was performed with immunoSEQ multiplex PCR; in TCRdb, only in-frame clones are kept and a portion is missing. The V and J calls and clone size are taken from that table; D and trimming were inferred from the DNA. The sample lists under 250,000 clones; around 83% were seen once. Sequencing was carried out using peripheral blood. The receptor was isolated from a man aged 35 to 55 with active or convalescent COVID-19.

CDR3 sequence: CASSPLDTEGNEKLFF. CDR3 sequence (DNA): TGTGCCAGCTCACCACTGGACACGGAGGGGAATGAAAAACTGTTTTTT. The chain is built from TRBV18 and TRBJ1-4; maybe TRBD1 (5 bases). The V end was cut by 1 base, the J end by 5 bases, with 14 bases between. In germline, CDR1 is KGHSH, CDR2 LQKENI. This CDR3 comprises 16 residues. The full variable domain, with the rest looked up from reference TRBV18 and TRBJ1-4, is NAGVMQNPRHLVRRRGQEARLRCSPMKGHSHVYWYRQLPEEGLKFMVYLQKENIIDESGMPKERFSAEFPKEGPSILRIQQVVRGDSAAYFCASSPLDTEGNEKLFFGSGTQLSVL.